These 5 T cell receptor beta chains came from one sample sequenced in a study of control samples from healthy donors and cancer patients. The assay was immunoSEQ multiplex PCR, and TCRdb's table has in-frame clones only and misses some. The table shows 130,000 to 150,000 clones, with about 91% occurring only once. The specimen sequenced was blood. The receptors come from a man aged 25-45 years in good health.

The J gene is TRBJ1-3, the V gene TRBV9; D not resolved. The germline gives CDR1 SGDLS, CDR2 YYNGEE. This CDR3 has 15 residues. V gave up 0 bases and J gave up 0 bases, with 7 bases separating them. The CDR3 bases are TGTGCCAGCAGCGTAGCTATGGACTCTGGAAACACCATATATTTT. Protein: CASSVAMDSGNTIYF.

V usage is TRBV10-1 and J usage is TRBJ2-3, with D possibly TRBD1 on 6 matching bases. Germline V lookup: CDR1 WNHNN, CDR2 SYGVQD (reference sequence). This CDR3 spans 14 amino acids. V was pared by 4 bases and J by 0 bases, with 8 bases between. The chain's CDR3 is CASSVGGSTDTQYF. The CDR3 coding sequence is TGCGCCAGCAGTGTAGGGGGTAGCACAGATACGCAGTATTTT.

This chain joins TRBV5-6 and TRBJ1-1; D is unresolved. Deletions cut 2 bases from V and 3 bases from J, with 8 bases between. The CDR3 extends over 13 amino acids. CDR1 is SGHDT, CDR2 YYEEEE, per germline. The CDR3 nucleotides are TGTGCCAGCAGCTTTAATCTATACACTGAAGCTTTCTTT. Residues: CASSFNLYTEAFF.

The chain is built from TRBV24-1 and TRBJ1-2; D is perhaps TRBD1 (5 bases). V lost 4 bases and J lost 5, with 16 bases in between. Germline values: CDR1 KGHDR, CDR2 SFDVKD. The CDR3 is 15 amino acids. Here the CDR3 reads CATSEGMGGLYGYTF. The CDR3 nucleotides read TGTGCCACCAGTGAGGGGATGGGGGGATTATATGGCTACACCTTC.

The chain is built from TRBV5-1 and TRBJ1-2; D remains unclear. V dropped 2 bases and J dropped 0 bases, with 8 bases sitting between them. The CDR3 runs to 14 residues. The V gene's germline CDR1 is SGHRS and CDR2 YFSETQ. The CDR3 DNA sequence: TGCGCCAGCAGCTTCCGGACGGCTAACTATGGCTACACCTTC. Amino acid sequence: CASSFRTANYGYTF.